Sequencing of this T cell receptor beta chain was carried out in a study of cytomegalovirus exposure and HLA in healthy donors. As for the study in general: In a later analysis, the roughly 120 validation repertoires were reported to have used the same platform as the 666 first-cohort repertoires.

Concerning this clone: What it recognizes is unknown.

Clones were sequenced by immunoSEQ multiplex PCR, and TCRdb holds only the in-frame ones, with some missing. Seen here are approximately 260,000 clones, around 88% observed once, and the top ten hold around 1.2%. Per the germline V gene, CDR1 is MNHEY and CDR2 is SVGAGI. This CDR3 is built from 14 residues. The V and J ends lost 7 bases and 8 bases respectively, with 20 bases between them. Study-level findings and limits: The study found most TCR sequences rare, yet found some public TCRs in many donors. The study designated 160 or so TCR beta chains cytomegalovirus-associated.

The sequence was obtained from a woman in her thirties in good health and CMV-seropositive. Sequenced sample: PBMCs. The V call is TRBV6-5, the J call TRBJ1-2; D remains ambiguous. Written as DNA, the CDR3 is TGTGCCAGCACCGAAAGTACAGCCCGGAGGGGCTACACCTTC. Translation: CASTESTARRGYTF.